The clone carrying this T cell receptor (beta chain) occurred a few times. In Seattle, patients joined the study during active infection and were tracked longitudinally. Original processing notes: Nucleated cell counts were estimated from reference gene primer amplification. Assay used: immunoSEQ multiplex PCR; TCRdb lists only in-frame clones, some missing. That table furnishes V, J and clone size, whereas the DNA furnished D and trimming. The repertoire holds just under 350,000 clones, with about 89% as singletons. This entry belongs to a study of blood T cell repertoires in COVID-19. Study-wide context: Sites across the United States, Italy and Spain contributed samples from acute and convalescent COVID-19. PBMCs, B-cell-depleted T cells, or T cells were the source of the cDNA or gDNA that made up the material.

Trimming removed 0 bases at V and 4 bases at J, with 7 bases between. The CDR3 consists of 14 residues. CDR1 is KGHSH and CDR2 is LQKENI in the germline V gene. Material: peripheral blood. The origin of this receptor is a woman between 45 and 65 years old with COVID-19, enrolled during active disease. V and J are TRBV18 and TRBJ2-4; D is ambiguous. The CDR3 spells CASSPPAGKNIQYF. The DNA of the CDR3 is TGTGCCAGCTCACCACCCGCAGGTAAAAACATTCAGTACTTC. Full variable domain (outside the CDR3, taken from reference TRBV18 and TRBJ2-4): NAGVMQNPRHLVRRRGQEARLRCSPMKGHSHVYWYRQLPEEGLKFMVYLQKENIIDESGMPKERFSAEFPKEGPSILRIQQVVRGDSAAYFCASSPPAGKNIQYFGAGTRLSVL.